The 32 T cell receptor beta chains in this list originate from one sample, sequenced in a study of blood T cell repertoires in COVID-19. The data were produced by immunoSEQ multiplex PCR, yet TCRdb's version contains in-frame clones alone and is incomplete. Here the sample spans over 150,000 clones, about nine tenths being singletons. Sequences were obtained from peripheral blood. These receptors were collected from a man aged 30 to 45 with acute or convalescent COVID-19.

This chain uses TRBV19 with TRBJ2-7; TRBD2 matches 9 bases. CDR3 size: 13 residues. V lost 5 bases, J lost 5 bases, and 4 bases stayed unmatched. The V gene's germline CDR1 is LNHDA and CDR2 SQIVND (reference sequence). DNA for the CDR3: TGTGCCAGTAGTGTAGGGACTAGCAACGAGCAGTACTTC. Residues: CASSVGTSNEQYF.

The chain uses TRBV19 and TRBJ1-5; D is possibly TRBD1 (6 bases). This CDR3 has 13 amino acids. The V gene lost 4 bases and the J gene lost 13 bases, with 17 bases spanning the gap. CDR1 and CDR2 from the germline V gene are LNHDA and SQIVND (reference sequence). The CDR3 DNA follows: TGTGCCAGTAGTAGTCCGTTCAGGGGCCGACAGCATTTT. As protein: CASSSPFRGRQHF.

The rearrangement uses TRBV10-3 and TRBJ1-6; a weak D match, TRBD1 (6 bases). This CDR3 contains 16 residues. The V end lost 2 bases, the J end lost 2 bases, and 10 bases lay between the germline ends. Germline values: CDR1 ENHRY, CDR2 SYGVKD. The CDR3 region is CAISERGAAYNSPLHF. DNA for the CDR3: TGTGCCATCAGTGAGCGGGGGGCGGCCTATAATTCACCCCTCCACTTT.

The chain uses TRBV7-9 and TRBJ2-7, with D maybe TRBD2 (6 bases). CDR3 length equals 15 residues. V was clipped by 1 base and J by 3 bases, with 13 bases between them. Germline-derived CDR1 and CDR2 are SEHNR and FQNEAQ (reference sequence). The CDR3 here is CASSLGRVGSYEQYF. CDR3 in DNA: TGTGCCAGCAGCTTAGGGAGGGTGGGGAGCTACGAGCAGTACTTC.

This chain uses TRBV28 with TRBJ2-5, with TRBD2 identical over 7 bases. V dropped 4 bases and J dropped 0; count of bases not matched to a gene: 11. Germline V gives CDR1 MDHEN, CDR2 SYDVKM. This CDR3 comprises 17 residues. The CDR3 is CASSYPLWGGNQETQYF. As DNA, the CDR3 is TGTGCCAGCAGTTACCCCCTGTGGGGGGGGAACCAAGAGACCCAGTACTTC.

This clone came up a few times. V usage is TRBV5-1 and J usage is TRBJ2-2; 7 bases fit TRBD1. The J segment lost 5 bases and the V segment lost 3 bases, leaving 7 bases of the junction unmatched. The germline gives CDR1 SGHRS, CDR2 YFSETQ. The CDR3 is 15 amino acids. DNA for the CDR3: TGCGCCAGCAGCTCGAGACAGGGAAAGACCGGGGAGCTGTTTTTT. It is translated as CASSSRQGKTGELFF.

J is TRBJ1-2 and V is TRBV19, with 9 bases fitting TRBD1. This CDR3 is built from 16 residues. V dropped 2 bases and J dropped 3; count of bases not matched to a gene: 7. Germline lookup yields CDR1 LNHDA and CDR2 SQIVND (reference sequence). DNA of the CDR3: TGTGCCAGTAGTATATCGGGACAGGGAACCTACTATGGCTACACCTTC. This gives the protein CASSISGQGTYYGYTF.

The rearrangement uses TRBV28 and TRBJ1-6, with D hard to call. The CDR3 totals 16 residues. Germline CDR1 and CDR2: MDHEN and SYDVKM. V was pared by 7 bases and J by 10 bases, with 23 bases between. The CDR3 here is CASNYVPGKVKSPLHF. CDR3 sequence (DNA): TGTGCCAGCAACTATGTTCCGGGGAAGGTGAAGTCACCCCTCCACTTT.

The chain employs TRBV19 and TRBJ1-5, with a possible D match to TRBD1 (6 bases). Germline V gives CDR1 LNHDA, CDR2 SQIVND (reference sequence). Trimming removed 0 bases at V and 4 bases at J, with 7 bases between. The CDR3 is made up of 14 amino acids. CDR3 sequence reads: CASSIEQGNQPQHF. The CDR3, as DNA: TGTGCCAGTAGTATAGAGCAGGGGAATCAGCCCCAGCATTTT.

The CDR3 spells CASATGTSGTYEQYF. The CDR3 nucleotides are TGTGCCAGTGCCACCGGGACTAGCGGCACCTACGAGCAGTACTTC. The V and J genes are TRBV28 and TRBJ2-7, with 11 nucleotides matching TRBD2. Germline lookup yields CDR1 MDHEN and CDR2 SYDVKM. This CDR3 has 15 amino acids. V lost 9 bases and J lost 2; bases outside the gene matches: 9.

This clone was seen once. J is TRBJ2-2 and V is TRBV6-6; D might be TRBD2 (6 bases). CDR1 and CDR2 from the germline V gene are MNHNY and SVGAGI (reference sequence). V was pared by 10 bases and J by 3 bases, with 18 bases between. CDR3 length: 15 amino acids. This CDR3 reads CATGHDGGYTGELFF. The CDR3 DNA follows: TGTGCCACCGGTCATGATGGGGGGTACACCGGGGAGCTGTTTTTT.

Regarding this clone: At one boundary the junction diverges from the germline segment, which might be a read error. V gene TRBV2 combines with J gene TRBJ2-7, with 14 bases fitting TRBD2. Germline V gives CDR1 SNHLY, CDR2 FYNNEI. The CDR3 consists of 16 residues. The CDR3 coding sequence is TGTGCCAGCAGCCTTCTCGCGACTAGCGGGAGGGCCCATGGATCCTTC. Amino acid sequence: CASSLLATSGRAHGSF.

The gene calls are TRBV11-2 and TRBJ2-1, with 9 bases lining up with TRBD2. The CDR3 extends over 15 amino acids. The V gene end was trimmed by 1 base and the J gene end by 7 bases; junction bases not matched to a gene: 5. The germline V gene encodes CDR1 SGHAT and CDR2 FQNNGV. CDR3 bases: TGTGCCAGCAGCTTAGTTAGCGGGAGCATGAATGAGCAGTTCTTC. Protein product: CASSLVSGSMNEQFF.

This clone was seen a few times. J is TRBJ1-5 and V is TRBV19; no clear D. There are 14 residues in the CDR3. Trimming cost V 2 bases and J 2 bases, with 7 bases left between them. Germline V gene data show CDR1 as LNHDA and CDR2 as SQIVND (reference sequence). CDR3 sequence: CASSIRGGNQPQHF. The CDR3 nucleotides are TGTGCCAGTAGTATACGGGGAGGCAATCAGCCCCAGCATTTT. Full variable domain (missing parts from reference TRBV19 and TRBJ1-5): DGGITQSPKYLFRKEGQNVTLSCEQNLNHDAMYWYRQDPGQGLRLIYYSQIVNDFQKGDIAEGYSVSREKKESFPLTVTSAQKNPTAFYLCASSIRGGNQPQHFGDGTRLSIL.

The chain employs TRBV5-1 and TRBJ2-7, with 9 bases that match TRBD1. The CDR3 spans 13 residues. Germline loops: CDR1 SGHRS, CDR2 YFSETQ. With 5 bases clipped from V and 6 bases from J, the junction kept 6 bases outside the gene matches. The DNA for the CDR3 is TGCGCCAGCAGACCCGGACAGGGGTTCGAGCAGTACTTC. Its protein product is CASRPGQGFEQYF.

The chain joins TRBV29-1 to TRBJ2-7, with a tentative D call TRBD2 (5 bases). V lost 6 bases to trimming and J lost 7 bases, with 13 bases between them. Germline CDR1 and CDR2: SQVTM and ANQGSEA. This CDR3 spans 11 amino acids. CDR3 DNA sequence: TGCAGCGTCGTGGGTCCGGGAGAGCAGTACTTC. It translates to CSVVGPGEQYF.

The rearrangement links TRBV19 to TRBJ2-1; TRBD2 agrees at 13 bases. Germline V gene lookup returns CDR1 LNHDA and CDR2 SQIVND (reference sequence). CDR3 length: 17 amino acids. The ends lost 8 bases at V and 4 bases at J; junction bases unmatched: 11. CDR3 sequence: CASPQPGLAGQYNEQFF. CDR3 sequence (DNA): TGTGCCAGTCCCCAGCCGGGACTAGCGGGACAATACAATGAGCAGTTCTTC.

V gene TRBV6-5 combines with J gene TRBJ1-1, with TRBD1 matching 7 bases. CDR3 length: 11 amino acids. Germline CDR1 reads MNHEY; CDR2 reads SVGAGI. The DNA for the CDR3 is TGTATTACAGGGGAGAACACTGAAGCTTTCTTT. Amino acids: CITGENTEAFF.

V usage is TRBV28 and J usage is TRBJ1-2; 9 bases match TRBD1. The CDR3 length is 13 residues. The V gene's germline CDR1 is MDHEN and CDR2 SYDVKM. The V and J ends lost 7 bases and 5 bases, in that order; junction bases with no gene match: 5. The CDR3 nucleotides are TGTGCCAGCAAAGGGACAGGGTTTTATGGCTACACCTTC. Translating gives CASKGTGFYGYTF.

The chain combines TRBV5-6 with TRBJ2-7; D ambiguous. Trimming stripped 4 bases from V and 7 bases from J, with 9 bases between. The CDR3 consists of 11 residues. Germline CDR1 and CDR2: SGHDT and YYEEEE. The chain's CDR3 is CASSTVREQYF. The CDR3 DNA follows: TGTGCCAGCAGCACGGTTCGGGAGCAGTACTTC.

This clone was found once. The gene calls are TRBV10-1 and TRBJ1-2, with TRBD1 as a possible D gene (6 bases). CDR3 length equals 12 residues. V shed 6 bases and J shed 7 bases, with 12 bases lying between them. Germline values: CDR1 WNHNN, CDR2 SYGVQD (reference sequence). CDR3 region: CASRDSSGGYTF. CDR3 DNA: TGCGCCAGCAGGGACAGTTCCGGTGGCTACACCTTC.

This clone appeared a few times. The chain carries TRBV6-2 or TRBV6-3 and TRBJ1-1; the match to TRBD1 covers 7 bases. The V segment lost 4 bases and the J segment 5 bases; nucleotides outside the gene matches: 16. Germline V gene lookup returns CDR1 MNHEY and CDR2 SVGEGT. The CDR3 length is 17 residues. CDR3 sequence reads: CASSSTGQRRTGTEAFF. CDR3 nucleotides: TGTGCCAGCAGTTCCACGGGACAGCGGAGAACTGGGACTGAAGCTTTCTTT.

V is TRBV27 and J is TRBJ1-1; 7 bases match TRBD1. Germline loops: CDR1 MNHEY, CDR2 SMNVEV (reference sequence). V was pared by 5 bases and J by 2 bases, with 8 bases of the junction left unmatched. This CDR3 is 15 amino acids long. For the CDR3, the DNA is TGTGCCAGCAGTGTAGCCAGGGGGTTAAACACTGAAGCTTTCTTT. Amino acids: CASSVARGLNTEAFF.

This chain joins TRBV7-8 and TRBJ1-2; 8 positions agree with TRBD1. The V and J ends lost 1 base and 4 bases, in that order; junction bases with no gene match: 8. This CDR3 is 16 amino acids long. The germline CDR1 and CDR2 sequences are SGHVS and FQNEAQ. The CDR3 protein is CASSLGRTGTGYGYTF. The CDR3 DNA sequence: TGTGCCAGCAGCTTAGGAAGAACCGGGACAGGCTATGGCTACACCTTC.

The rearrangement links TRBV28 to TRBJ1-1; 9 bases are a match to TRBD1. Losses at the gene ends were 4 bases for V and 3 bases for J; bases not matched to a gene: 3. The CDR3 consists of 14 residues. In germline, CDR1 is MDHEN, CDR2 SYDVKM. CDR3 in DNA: TGTGCCAGCAGTTGGACAGGGGTTGACACTGAAGCTTTCTTT. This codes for CASSWTGVDTEAFF.

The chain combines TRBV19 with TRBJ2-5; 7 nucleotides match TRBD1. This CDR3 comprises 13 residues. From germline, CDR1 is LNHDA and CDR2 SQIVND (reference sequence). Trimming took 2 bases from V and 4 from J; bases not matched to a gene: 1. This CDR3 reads CASSIYRGETQYF. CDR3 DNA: TGTGCCAGTAGTATATACAGGGGAGAGACCCAGTACTTC.

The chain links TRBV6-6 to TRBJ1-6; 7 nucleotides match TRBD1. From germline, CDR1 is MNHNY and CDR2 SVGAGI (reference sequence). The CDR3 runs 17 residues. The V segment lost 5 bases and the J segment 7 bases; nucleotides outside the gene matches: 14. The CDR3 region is CASSQTTTGTSNSPLHF. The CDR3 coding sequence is TGTGCCAGCAGTCAAACGACGACAGGGACGTCAAATTCACCCCTCCACTTT.

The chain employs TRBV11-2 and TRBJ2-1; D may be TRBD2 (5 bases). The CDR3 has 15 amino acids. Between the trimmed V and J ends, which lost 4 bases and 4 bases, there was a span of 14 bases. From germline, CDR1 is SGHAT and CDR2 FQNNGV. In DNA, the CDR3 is TGTGCCAGCAGCTATGAAAGGACGGGGTACAATGAGCAGTTCTTC. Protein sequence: CASSYERTGYNEQFF.

In nucleotides, the CDR3 is TGCGCCAGCAGCCACCTAAGCGGGAGCGGGGCAGATACGCAGTATTTT. Protein: CASSHLSGSGADTQYF. This chain links TRBV4-1 with TRBJ2-3, with TRBD2 matching over 8 bases. CDR1 and CDR2 (germline): MGHRA, YSYEKL. This CDR3 is built from 16 residues. V gave up 3 bases and J gave up 4 bases; unmatched junction bases: 9.

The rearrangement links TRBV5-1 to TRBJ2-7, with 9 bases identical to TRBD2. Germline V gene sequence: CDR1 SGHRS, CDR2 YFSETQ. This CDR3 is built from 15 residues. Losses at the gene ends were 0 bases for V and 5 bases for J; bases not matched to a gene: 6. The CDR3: CASSLASGIEHEQYF. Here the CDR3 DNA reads TGCGCCAGCAGCTTGGCTAGCGGGATAGAACACGAGCAGTACTTC.

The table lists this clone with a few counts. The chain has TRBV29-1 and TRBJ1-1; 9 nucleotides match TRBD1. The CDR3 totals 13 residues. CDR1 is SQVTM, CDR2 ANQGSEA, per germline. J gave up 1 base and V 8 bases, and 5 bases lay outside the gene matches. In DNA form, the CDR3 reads TGCAGCTCGGGACAGGGAGCGAACACTGAAGCTTTCTTT. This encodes CSSGQGANTEAFF.

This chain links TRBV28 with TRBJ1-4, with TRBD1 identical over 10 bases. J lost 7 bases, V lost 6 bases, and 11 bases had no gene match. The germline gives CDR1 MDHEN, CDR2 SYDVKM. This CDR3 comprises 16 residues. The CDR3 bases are TGTGCCAGCAGAAAAGGGGGGGGACAGGGGTCTGAAAAACTGTTTTTT. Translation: CASRKGGGQGSEKLFF.